This T cell receptor beta chain stems from a study of CD8 T cells in ankylosing spondylitis. Study-level findings and limits: A TCR beta motif of 7 to 9 highly homologous variants seemed to mark ankylosing spondylitis blood.

TCRdb re-analysed the 5' RACE reads in MiXCR, keeping a single row per CDR3 protein. This table holds 350,000 to 550,000 distinct CDR3 sequences, roughly 26% found once. The J segment lost 4 bases and the V segment lost 1 base, leaving 9 bases of the junction unmatched. The CDR3 is 17 amino acids. CDR1 SGHTA and CDR2 FQGNSA come from the germline V gene. A word on this clonotype: As yet, its antigen is unknown.

The clonotype comes from a male donor with ankylosing spondylitis. The chain joins TRBV7-2 to TRBJ1-3; TRBD1 matches at 8 bases. The sequencing input was blood, either unsorted or a sorted T cell fraction (not recorded which). This CDR3 reads CASSLVAPGGLGNTIYF. DNA for the CDR3: TGTGCCAGCAGCTTAGTGGCGCCAGGGGGCTTGGGAAACACCATATATTTT. Together with reference TRBV7-2 and TRBJ1-3, the CDR3 gives the full variable domain: GAGVSQSPSNKVTEKGKDVELRCDPISGHTALYWYRQSLGQGLEFLIYFQGNSAPDKSGLPSDRFSAERTGGSVSTLTIQRTQQEDSAVYLCASSLVAPGGLGNTIYFGEGSWLTVV.